The 10 T cell receptor beta chains listed next were all sequenced from one sample in a study of CD8 T cells in Susac syndrome. RNA, at roughly 0.5 to 1 ug, was reverse transcribed with random hexamers. Via MiXCR, TCRdb re-called the immunoSEQ multiplex PCR reads, giving one row per CDR3 protein. The table lists about 200,000 distinct CDR3 sequences, 90% to 96% of them singletons. Sample: CD4+ T cells from PBMCs. Receptors were obtained from a human donor with multiple sclerosis.

The chain combines TRBV5-1 with TRBJ2-7, with 8 bases identical to TRBD1. The CDR3 is 14 residues long. V lost 4 bases and J lost 2; bases outside the gene matches: 5. Germline values: CDR1 SGHRS, CDR2 YFSETQ. The CDR3, as DNA: TGCGCCAGCAGCCCGGACAGGGTTCCCTACGAGCAGTACTTC. The encoded protein is CASSPDRVPYEQYF.

The chain joins TRBV12-3 or TRBV12-4 to TRBJ1-4; no clear D gene. V was clipped by 6 bases and J by 7 bases, with 12 bases between them. The CDR3 sequence is 13 residues long. Here the CDR3 reads CASRIERGEKLFF. The CDR3 nucleotides are TGTGCCAGCAGGATTGAGCGTGGTGAAAAACTGTTTTTT.

This chain links TRBV30 with TRBJ1-2, with 12 bases fitting TRBD1. Per the germline V gene, CDR1 is GTSNPN and CDR2 is SVGIG (reference sequence). The CDR3 length is 15 residues. J lost 5 bases, V lost 4 bases, and 8 bases had no gene match. As DNA, the CDR3 is TGTGCCTGGAAAACGGGACAGGGGGCTTCTTATGGCTACACCTTC. This sequence encodes CAWKTGQGASYGYTF.

V is TRBV12-3 or TRBV12-4 and J is TRBJ1-1; no firm D call. Trimming took off 3 bases at V and 0 bases at J, with 5 bases between the two ends. This CDR3 spans 13 amino acids. CDR3 region: CASSLILNTEAFF. The CDR3, as DNA: TGTGCCAGCAGTTTGATCCTGAACACTGAAGCTTTCTTT.

The rearrangement joins TRBV29-1 to TRBJ2-5; 7 nucleotides match TRBD1. This CDR3 is built from 14 residues. V shed 4 bases, J shed 5 bases, and the junction held 10 bases outside the gene matches. The germline gives CDR1 SQVTM, CDR2 ANQGSEA. CDR3 in DNA: TGCAGCGTTGCCCCACCGACAGGGATTGAGACCCAGTACTTC. Amino acids: CSVAPPTGIETQYF.

The chain combines TRBV6-2 or TRBV6-3 with TRBJ2-3; D remains ambiguous. CDR1 MNHEY and CDR2 SVGEGT come from the germline V gene. V lost 6 bases, J lost 7 bases, and 14 bases lay in between. This CDR3 is built from 13 residues. The CDR3 sequence is CASSPQSPHTQYF. In nucleotides, the CDR3 is TGTGCCAGCAGCCCCCAAAGTCCTCATACGCAGTATTTT.

The chain has TRBV30 and TRBJ1-5; a possible D gene is TRBD1 (6 bases). Germline V gene lookup returns CDR1 GTSNPN and CDR2 SVGIG (reference sequence). V was clipped by 1 base and J by 5 bases, with 9 bases between them. This CDR3 region has 13 residues. Here the CDR3 reads CAWSGSGDQPQHF. The CDR3 DNA sequence: TGTGCCTGGAGTGGGTCAGGGGATCAGCCCCAGCATTTT.

The chain is built from TRBV6-5 and TRBJ1-6; D is unclear. The CDR3 spans 12 residues. Germline assignment: CDR1 MNHEY and CDR2 SVGAGI. V was trimmed by 10 bases and J by 7 bases, leaving 11 bases between them. DNA of the CDR3: TGTGCCAACAAAATGGAGAATTCACCCCTCCACTTT. Translated: CANKMENSPLHF.

This sequence joins TRBV5-1 and TRBJ2-5; D is possibly TRBD1 (6 bases). V dropped 0 bases and J dropped 5 bases, with 17 bases sitting between them. This CDR3 spans 16 amino acids. Germline V gene lookup returns CDR1 SGHRS and CDR2 YFSETQ. The chain's CDR3 is CASSLAGRDNWETQYF. The CDR3 nucleotides read TGCGCCAGCAGCTTGGCAGGAAGGGACAACTGGGAGACCCAGTACTTC.

V gene TRBV4-1 combines with J gene TRBJ2-7; no firm D call. Germline-derived CDR1 and CDR2 are MGHRA and YSYEKL. V lost 0 bases to trimming and J lost 3 bases, with 21 bases between them. The CDR3 has 18 amino acids. In DNA form, the CDR3 reads TGCGCCAGCAGCCAAGATGTGGTAGGCTCGAACTTGAACTACGAGCAGTACTTC. Translated: CASSQDVVGSNLNYEQYF.